This T cell receptor (beta chain) was documented in a study of CD8+CD57+ T cells in acquired aplastic anemia. Study-wide findings and caveats: Shared by patients and controls, 25 to 30 CD8+ CDR3s were abundant in patients.

As for this clonotype: As yet, its antigen is unknown. One junction end does not reproduce the germline sequence, and a read error may be involved.

CDR1 and CDR2 from the germline V gene are SEHNR and FQNEAQ (reference sequence). The CDR3 length is 13 residues. Flow cytometry had shown expanded CD8+CD57+ cells in the patients chosen for sequencing. The template used for profiling TCR beta VDJ and CDR3 was genomic DNA. TCRdb reanalysed the reads using MiXCR and keeps one entry per CDR3 protein. Of 200,000 to 300,000 distinct CDR3 sequences listed, around 46% are singletons. The TCR was taken from a human donor with aplastic anemia. V is TRBV7-9 and J is TRBJ1-1, with D possibly matching TRBD1 (6 bases). Sequencing was carried out using sorted CD4+, CD8+, or CD8+CD57+ T cells (not recorded which) from PBMCs. The chain's CDR3 is CASSLRYDRSVLF. CDR3 bases: TGTGCCAGCAGCCTAAGGTATGACAGGTCGGTTCTCTTT.